Listed below are T cell receptor beta chains from one sample, sequenced in a study of blood T cell repertoires in COVID-19. Clones were read by immunoSEQ multiplex PCR, and TCRdb kept only the in-frame ones, dropping some. This repertoire shows around 100,000 clones, 74% found once; its top ten account for over 3.5%. The sequenced sample consisted of peripheral blood. The receptors stem from a man aged 65 to 79 with COVID-19, enrolled during active disease. Each CDR3 is given with its conserved first and last residue. A D gene is named only where the DNA matches it firmly. Size tells how often a clone was seen (once, few, many) or the class of an expanded clone, and some rows leave it out.

j_call	v_call	clone_size	d_call	cdr3_nt	cdr3_aa
TRBJ2-2	TRBV9	-	-	TGTGCCAGCAGCCCCCAGAACACCGGGGAGCTGTTTTTT	CASSPQNTGELFF
TRBJ1-3	TRBV10-3	few	-	TGTGCCATCACCCGGGACTCTGGAAACACCATATATTTT	CAITRDSGNTIYF
TRBJ2-7	TRBV6-5	-	TRBD1	TGTGCCAGCACTTGGGACAGGGGGCAGGGGGAGCAGTACTTC	CASTWDRGQGEQYF
TRBJ2-7	TRBV5-1	-	TRBD1	TGCGCCAGCAGCTATTGGACAGGGGTTTCCTACGAGCAGTACTTC	CASSYWTGVSYEQYF
TRBJ2-3	TRBV15	-	-	TGTGCCACCAGCAGAGTCCTAAGCACAGATACGCAGTATTTT	CATSRVLSTDTQYF
TRBJ2-3	TRBV7-2	few	TRBD1	TGTGCCAGCAGCTTTGACAGGGTCACAGATACGCAGTATTTT	CASSFDRVTDTQYF
TRBJ1-6	TRBV4-2	-	-	TGTGCCAGCAGCCAAGATGTTTCGGGGAATTCACCCCTCCACTTT	CASSQDVSGNSPLHF
TRBJ1-6	TRBV9	-	TRBD1	TGTGCCAGCAGCCCCCGGGACAGGGGGAATTCACCCCTCCACTTT	CASSPRDRGNSPLHF
TRBJ2-1	TRBV2	-	-	TGTGCCAGCAGACTCCCGACAGGCTACAATGAGCAGTTCTTC	CASRLPTGYNEQFF
TRBJ2-5	TRBV28	-	-	TGTGCCAGCAGTCCTATCTCCAGGACAGACATCCAAGAGACCCAGTACTTC	CASSPISRTDIQETQYF
TRBJ2-1	TRBV18	-	TRBD2	TGTGCCAGCTCACCACCCGGACTAGCGGATTACAATGAGCAGTTCTTC	CASSPPGLADYNEQFF
TRBJ2-7	TRBV4-1	-	TRBD1	TGCGCCAGCAGCCTCGCGGCCCGGGACAGGGGTTCCTACGAGCAGTACTTC	CASSLAARDRGSYEQYF
TRBJ2-3	TRBV5-4	-	TRBD2	TGTGCCAGCAGCCTCCGGGGAGGGGCAGATACGCAGTATTTT	CASSLRGGADTQYF
TRBJ2-3	TRBV27	-	TRBD2	TGTGCCAGCAGTCGCACAACTAGCGGATATAGCACAGATACGCAGTATTTT	CASSRTTSGYSTDTQYF
TRBJ2-5	TRBV15	-	-	TGTGCCACCAGCAGGCCAAGGGACTCCCTCGGCCAAGAGACCCAGTACTTC	CATSRPRDSLGQETQYF
TRBJ2-1	TRBV2	-	TRBD2	TGTGCCAGCAGTGTAGAAGCGGGAGTAGTCAATGAGCAGTTCTTC	CASSVEAGVVNEQFF
TRBJ2-7	TRBV5-6	-	TRBD2	TGTGCCAGCAGCCAACTTAGCGGGGCCTACGAGCAGTACTTC	CASSQLSGAYEQYF
TRBJ2-7	TRBV13	-	TRBD1	TGTGCCAGCGGGACAGGGCGCCACGAGCAGTACTTC	CASGTGRHEQYF